The 2 T cell receptor beta chains in this list originate from one sample, sequenced in a study of identical twins (dated by TCRdb to about 2016). The library was produced with 5' RACE. Sequencing took place on an Illumina HiSeq 2000. Through fastp at Q25 and MiXCR, TCRdb rebuilt clones from the public reads, retaining in-frame beta chains. Each CDR3 protein appears once, grouped with its most common genes and DNA. The sample profile shows 1,800,000 or so distinct CDR3 sequences; less than 35% of them were found once. The top ten clonotypes cover over 0.25% of the sample. Input material: cord blood. These receptors originate from a newborn girl in good health.

The J gene is TRBJ1-4, the V gene TRBV21-1. TRBV21-1 is designated a pseudogene. This CDR3 spans 15 amino acids. CDR3 DNA sequence: TGTGCCAGCAGCACCGAGGGCAGGCCTAATGAAAAACTGTTTTTT. Its translation is CASSTEGRPNEKLFF.

The gene calls are TRBV20-1 and TRBJ2-5; 14 bases are a match to TRBD2. The trim removed 3 bases at V and 0 bases at J, leaving 0 bases unmatched. Germline V gene lookup returns CDR1 DFQATT and CDR2 SNEGSKA (reference sequence). This CDR3 is 15 amino acids long. The CDR3 DNA follows: TGCAGTGCTAGGGGACTAGCGGGAGACCAAGAGACCCAGTACTTC. Amino acids: CSARGLAGDQETQYF.